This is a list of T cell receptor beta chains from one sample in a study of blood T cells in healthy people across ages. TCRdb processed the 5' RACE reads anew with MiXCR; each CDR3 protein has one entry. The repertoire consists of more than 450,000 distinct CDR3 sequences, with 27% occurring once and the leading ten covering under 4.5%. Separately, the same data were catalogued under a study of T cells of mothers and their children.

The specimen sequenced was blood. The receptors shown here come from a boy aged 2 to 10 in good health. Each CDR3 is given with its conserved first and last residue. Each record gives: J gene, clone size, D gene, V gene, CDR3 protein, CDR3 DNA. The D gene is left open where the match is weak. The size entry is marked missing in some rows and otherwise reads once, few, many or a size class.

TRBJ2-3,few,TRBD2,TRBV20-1,CSARVGGSTDTQYF,TGCAGTGCTAGAGTCGGGGGGAGCACAGATACGCAGTATTTT
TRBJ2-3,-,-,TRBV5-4,CASRYRGSKAKTDTQYF,TGTGCCAGCAGGTATCGGGGGTCGAAAGCAAAAACAGATACGCAGTATTTT
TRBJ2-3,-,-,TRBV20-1,CSTAQRTDTQYF,TGCAGTACCGCCCAACGAACAGATACGCAGTATTTT
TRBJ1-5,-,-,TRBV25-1,CASSEYTLEQGPNQPQHF,TGTGCCAGCAGTGAATATACGCTTGAACAGGGTCCCAATCAGCCCCAGCATTTT
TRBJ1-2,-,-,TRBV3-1,CASSQDPQVLPSF,TGTGCCAGCAGCCAAGATCCACAGGTCCTACCTTCCTTC
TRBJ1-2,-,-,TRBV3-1,CASSPFSGASNYGYTF,TGTGCCAGCAGCCCCTTCTCTGGAGCTTCAAACTATGGCTACACCTTC
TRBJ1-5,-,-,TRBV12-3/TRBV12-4,CASSLSTNPGNQPQHF,TGTGCCAGCAGTTTGTCGACAAATCCGGGCAATCAGCCCCAGCATTTT
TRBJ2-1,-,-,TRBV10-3,CATRDRARGGPLYNEQFF,TGTGCCACTCGTGACAGAGCTCGCGGAGGACCCCTCTACAATGAGCAGTTCTTC
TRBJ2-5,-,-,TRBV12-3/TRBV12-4,CASSLEHRGETQYF,TGTGCCAGCAGTTTGGAGCACAGAGGGGAGACCCAGTACTTC
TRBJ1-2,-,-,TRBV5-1,CASAKETGSNYGYTF,TGCGCCAGCGCTAAAGAGACAGGCTCTAACTATGGCTACACCTTC
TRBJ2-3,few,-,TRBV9,CASSVARAGTDTQYF,TGTGCCAGCAGCGTAGCGAGGGCAGGAACAGATACGCAGTATTTT
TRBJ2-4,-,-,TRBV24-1,CATFKNIQYF,TGTGCCACCTTTAAGAACATTCAGTACTTC
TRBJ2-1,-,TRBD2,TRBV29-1,CSAAAGAYNEQFF,TGCAGCGCCGCAGCGGGAGCATACAATGAGCAGTTCTTC
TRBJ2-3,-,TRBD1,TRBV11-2,CAGQGGSTDTQYF,TGTGCCGGACAGGGCGGGAGCACAGATACGCAGTATTTT
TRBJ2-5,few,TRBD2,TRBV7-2,CASSHTKRESWEKTQYF,TGTGCCAGCAGCCACACTAAGCGGGAGTCCTGGGAAAAGACCCAGTACTTC
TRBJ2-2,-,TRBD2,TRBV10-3,CAISVREGTGELFF,TGTGCCATCAGTGTCCGGGAGGGGACCGGGGAGCTGTTTTTT
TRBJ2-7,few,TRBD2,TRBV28,CASSLSGGMEYF,TGTGCCAGCAGTTTATCGGGGGGAATGGAGTACTTC
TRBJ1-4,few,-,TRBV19,CASSEHRARDEKLFF,TGTGCCAGTAGCGAACACCGTGCCAGGGATGAAAAACTGTTTTTT
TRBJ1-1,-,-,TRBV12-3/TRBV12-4,CASSLGAGWDTEAFF,TGTGCCAGCAGTTTAGGGGCGGGGTGGGACACTGAAGCTTTCTTT
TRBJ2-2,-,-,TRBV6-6,CASAPSVDGELFF,TGTGCCAGTGCCCCTAGCGTGGACGGGGAGCTGTTTTTT
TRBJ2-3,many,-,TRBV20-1,CSAPGPGTDTQYF,TGCAGTGCCCCGGGCCCCGGGACAGATACGCAGTATTTT
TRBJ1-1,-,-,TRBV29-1,CSVEDMAEAFF,TGCAGCGTTGAAGACATGGCTGAAGCTTTCTTT
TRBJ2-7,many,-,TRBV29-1,CSVGRVEYEQYF,TGCAGCGTGGGGCGCGTGGAGTACGAGCAGTACTTC
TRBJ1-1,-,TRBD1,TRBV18,CASSPTGGRTEAFF,TGTGCCAGCTCACCGACAGGGGGGAGGACTGAAGCTTTCTTT
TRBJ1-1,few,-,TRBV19,CASSLRRALVGDTEAFF,TGTGCCAGTAGTCTCCGCCGAGCCCTGGTAGGGGACACTGAAGCTTTCTTT
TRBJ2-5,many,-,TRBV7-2,CASSPRGAGTQYF,TGTGCCAGCAGCCCGAGGGGTGCTGGGACCCAGTACTTC
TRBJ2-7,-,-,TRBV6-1,CASSDRRLGGQSYEQYF,TGTGCCAGCAGTGATCGGCGGTTAGGAGGGCAGTCGTACGAGCAGTACTTC
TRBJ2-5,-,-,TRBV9,CASSVASGIRLFF,-
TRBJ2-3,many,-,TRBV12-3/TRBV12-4,CASSPGGTDTQYF,TGTGCCAGCTCACCAGGGGGCACAGATACGCAGTATTTT
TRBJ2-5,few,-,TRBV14,CASSQEVSRGTQYF,TGTGCCAGCAGCCAAGAAGTCTCCAGAGGGACCCAGTACTTC
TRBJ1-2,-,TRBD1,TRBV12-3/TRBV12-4,CASSARQGGNYGYTF,TGTGCCAGCAGTGCCCGACAGGGGGGGAACTATGGCTACACCTTC
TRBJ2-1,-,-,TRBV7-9,CASSFHKRPGDEQFF,TGTGCCAGCAGCTTTCACAAGCGGCCGGGGGATGAGCAGTTCTTC
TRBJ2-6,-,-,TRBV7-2,CASSSRVGGANVLTF,TGTGCCAGCAGCTCCAGGGTTGGCGGGGCCAACGTCCTGACTTTC
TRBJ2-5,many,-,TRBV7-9,CASNPGGSQETQYF,TGTGCCAGCAACCCGGGGGGCAGCCAAGAGACCCAGTACTTC
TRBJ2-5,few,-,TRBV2,CASRWERIQETQYF,TGTGCCAGCAGGTGGGAAAGGATCCAAGAGACCCAGTACTTC
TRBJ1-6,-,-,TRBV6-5,CASCRGRDSPLHF,TGTGCCAGCTGTCGCGGGAGGGATTCACCCCTCCACTTT
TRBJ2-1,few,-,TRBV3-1,CASSVPGDEQFF,TGTGCCAGCAGCGTTCCAGGGGATGAGCAGTTCTTC
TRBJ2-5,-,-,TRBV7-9,CASSPRGGRPGETQYF,TGTGCCAGCAGCCCACGGGGTGGGCGTCCGGGAGAGACCCAGTACTTC
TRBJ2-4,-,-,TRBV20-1,CSATGQSFDIQYF,TGCAGTGCTACGGGACAAAGTTTTGACATTCAGTACTTC
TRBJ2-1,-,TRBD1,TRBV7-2,CASSTTGTGYNEQFF,TGTGCCAGCAGCACCACCGGGACAGGATACAATGAGCAGTTCTTC
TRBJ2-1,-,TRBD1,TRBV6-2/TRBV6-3,CASSYGDSTGFSYNEQFF,TGTGCCAGCAGTTACGGAGACTCGACAGGGTTCTCCTACAATGAGCAGTTCTTC
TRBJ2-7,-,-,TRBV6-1,CASTERRGFYEQYF,TGTGCCAGCACGGAGCGGCGGGGATTTTACGAGCAGTACTTC
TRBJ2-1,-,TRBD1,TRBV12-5,CASGRGRWHSFF,TGTGCTAGTGGGAGGGGGCGGTGGCATTCGTTCTTC
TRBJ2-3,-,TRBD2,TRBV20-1,CSAKAGGVTDTQYF,TGCAGTGCTAAGGCGGGGGGTGTCACAGATACGCAGTATTTT
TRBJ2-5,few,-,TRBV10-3,CAISLGGPRETQYF,TGTGCCATCAGTCTAGGGGGTCCCCGAGAGACCCAGTACTTC
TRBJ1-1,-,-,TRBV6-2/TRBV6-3,CASSTGLSAFF,TGTGCCAGCAGCACGGGACTTTCAGCTTTCTTT
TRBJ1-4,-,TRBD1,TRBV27,CANLPLQGAGEKLFF,TGTGCCAACCTCCCGTTACAGGGGGCGGGTGAAAAACTGTTTTTT
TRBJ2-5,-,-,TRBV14,CASSQDTGSVGTQYF,TGTGCCAGCAGCCAAGATACTGGGAGCGTCGGGACCCAGTACTTC
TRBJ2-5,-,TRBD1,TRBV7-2,CASSRRGYQETQYF,TGTGCCAGCAGCCGCAGGGGGTACCAAGAGACCCAGTACTTC
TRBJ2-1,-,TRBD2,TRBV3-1,CASSQGLAGGPEQFF,TGTGCCAGCAGCCAGGGACTAGCGGGGGGTCCTGAGCAGTTCTTC
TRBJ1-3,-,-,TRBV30,CAWSVGPGCVDTIYF,TGTGCCTGGAGTGTAGGACCCGGATGTGTGGACACCATATATTTT
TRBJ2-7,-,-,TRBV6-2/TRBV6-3,CASSYSGGSDFYEQYF,TGTGCCAGCAGTTACTCAGGCGGAAGCGACTTCTACGAGCAGTACTTC
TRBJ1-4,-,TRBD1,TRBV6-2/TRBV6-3,CASTPGQAHSNEKLFF,TGTGCCAGCACCCCAGGACAGGCGCATTCTAATGAAAAACTGTTTTTT